This is a list of T cell receptor beta chains from one sample in a study of CD8+ T cells in alopecia areata. Sequenced by immunoSEQ multiplex PCR; TCRdb stores in-frame clones only, minus some. Here the sample spans 130,000 or so clones, 70% to 90% being singletons. This sample comprised CD8+ T cells sorted from blood, obtained at week 4, from a patient treated with tofacitinib. These receptors all stem from a human donor with alopecia areata. Both conserved end residues are trimmed from each CDR3. The D gene is left open where the match is weak.

J gene: TRBJ2-7; V gene: TRBV27; D gene: NA; CDR3 protein: ASSLRQTYEQY
J gene: TRBJ2-4; V gene: TRBV4-1; D gene: TRBD2; CDR3 protein: ASSQLAGLIAKNIQY
J gene: TRBJ2-2; V gene: TRBV29-1; D gene: NA; CDR3 protein: SVGTVNTGELF
J gene: TRBJ2-7; V gene: TRBV14; D gene: TRBD1; CDR3 protein: ASSRWTGGAYEQY
J gene: TRBJ2-7; V gene: TRBV29-1; D gene: TRBD2; CDR3 protein: SVTWGGNEQY
J gene: TRBJ2-2; V gene: TRBV11-1; D gene: NA; CDR3 protein: ASSPWGHTGELF
J gene: TRBJ2-2; V gene: TRBV2; D gene: NA; CDR3 protein: ASSEDRWELF
J gene: TRBJ1-2; V gene: TRBV6-1; D gene: TRBD1; CDR3 protein: ASSENPAGGYYGYT
J gene: TRBJ2-7; V gene: TRBV27; D gene: NA; CDR3 protein: ASSVQGTHEQY
J gene: TRBJ2-7; V gene: TRBV4-1; D gene: TRBD2; CDR3 protein: ASSGGLAGERYEQY
J gene: TRBJ2-7; V gene: TRBV27; D gene: NA; CDR3 protein: ASSLGLLYEQY
J gene: TRBJ2-7; V gene: TRBV27; D gene: TRBD1; CDR3 protein: ASSRTGGFYEQY
J gene: TRBJ2-7; V gene: TRBV7-6; D gene: NA; CDR3 protein: ASSLVPAPYEQY
J gene: TRBJ2-7; V gene: TRBV5-1; D gene: NA; CDR3 protein: ASSSNNQGLGYEQY
J gene: TRBJ2-1; V gene: TRBV7-2; D gene: NA; CDR3 protein: ASSLGTLTYNEQF
J gene: TRBJ2-7; V gene: TRBV29-1; D gene: TRBD1; CDR3 protein: SVGTPGTGNPGAYEQY
J gene: TRBJ2-1; V gene: TRBV29-1; D gene: NA; CDR3 protein: SVEEHLPAEQF
J gene: TRBJ2-7; V gene: TRBV5-1; D gene: NA; CDR3 protein: ASSLEVDEQY
J gene: TRBJ1-1; V gene: TRBV4-1; D gene: TRBD1; CDR3 protein: ASSQGTGRTEAF
J gene: TRBJ1-1; V gene: TRBV9; D gene: NA; CDR3 protein: ASGGGMNTEAF
J gene: TRBJ2-4; V gene: TRBV30; D gene: NA; CDR3 protein: AWSVLSGLENIQY
J gene: TRBJ2-5; V gene: TRBV7-8; D gene: NA; CDR3 protein: ASSLMEETQY
J gene: TRBJ1-1; V gene: TRBV5-6; D gene: NA; CDR3 protein: ASSLETGNTEAF
J gene: TRBJ2-1; V gene: TRBV29-1; D gene: NA; CDR3 protein: SVAGGSYNEQF
J gene: TRBJ2-1; V gene: TRBV5-4; D gene: NA; CDR3 protein: ASSAWGNEQF
J gene: TRBJ2-5; V gene: TRBV9; D gene: TRBD2; CDR3 protein: ASSVAASSGKETQY
J gene: TRBJ1-5; V gene: TRBV19; D gene: NA; CDR3 protein: ASSIGAGQPQH
J gene: TRBJ2-7; V gene: TRBV5-4; D gene: NA; CDR3 protein: ASSPASGSHEQY
J gene: TRBJ2-4; V gene: TRBV9; D gene: NA; CDR3 protein: ASSVGGAHIQY
J gene: TRBJ1-1; V gene: TRBV5-6; D gene: NA; CDR3 protein: ASSGEGGMSTEAF
J gene: TRBJ2-2; V gene: TRBV9; D gene: NA; CDR3 protein: ASSVLTGELF
J gene: TRBJ2-1; V gene: TRBV30; D gene: TRBD2; CDR3 protein: AWSGLAGALGSYNEQF
J gene: TRBJ2-1; V gene: TRBV27; D gene: TRBD1; CDR3 protein: ASSSDRAWEQF
J gene: TRBJ2-2; V gene: TRBV5-4; D gene: NA; CDR3 protein: ASGEGSLASNTGELF
J gene: TRBJ1-1; V gene: TRBV14; D gene: NA; CDR3 protein: ASSQDWGSKNSEAF
J gene: TRBJ2-1; V gene: TRBV29-1; D gene: TRBD1; CDR3 protein: SVDLGGQGYNEQF
J gene: TRBJ2-2; V gene: TRBV9; D gene: NA; CDR3 protein: ASAGRDTGELF
J gene: TRBJ1-2; V gene: TRBV29-1; D gene: TRBD1; CDR3 protein: SVVDRGSGYT
J gene: TRBJ1-4; V gene: TRBV27; D gene: TRBD1; CDR3 protein: ASGVGTVLNEKLF
J gene: TRBJ1-4; V gene: TRBV25-1; D gene: NA; CDR3 protein: ASSESTDYTSNEKLF